This T cell receptor beta chain appears in the sequencing data of a study of regulatory T cells in long-lasting Graves disease. Time point noted: newly diagnosed GD, antithyroid drugs for less than 3 months. Construction of the TCR library relied on RNA isolated from PBMCs. Study-wide findings and caveats: Favored usage of TRBV28, TRBJ1-2 and TRBJ2-5 was recorded in persistent disease.

V dropped 2 bases and J dropped 8; count of bases not matched to a gene: 10. This CDR3 is built from 16 residues. As for this clonotype: As yet, its antigen is unknown.

Combining iRepertoire HTBI primers with Arm-PCR of CDR3 regions, the authors built TCR beta libraries. TCRdb re-analysed the multiplex PCR reads in MiXCR, keeping a single row per CDR3 protein. Of roughly 420,000 distinct CDR3 sequences in the sample, about 15% are singletons; the top ten hold roughly 18%. This same sample was also taken into another study, of T cells in Graves' hyperthyroidism and ophthalmopathy. That paper notes: The HTBI primer set served for first-round RT-PCR of the TCR CDR3.

Sequenced material: peripheral blood mononuclear cells (PBMCs), taken at new diagnosis, from a patient treated with antithyroid drugs. This sequence joins TRBV12-3 or TRBV12-4 and TRBJ2-1; TRBD1 aligns across 9 bases. The TCR sequence derives from a woman aged 50 to 60 with Graves disease. CDR3 in amino acids: CASSLWNRGPLDEQFF. The CDR3 nucleotides are TGTGCCAGCAGTTTATGGAACAGGGGGCCGTTGGATGAGCAGTTCTTC.